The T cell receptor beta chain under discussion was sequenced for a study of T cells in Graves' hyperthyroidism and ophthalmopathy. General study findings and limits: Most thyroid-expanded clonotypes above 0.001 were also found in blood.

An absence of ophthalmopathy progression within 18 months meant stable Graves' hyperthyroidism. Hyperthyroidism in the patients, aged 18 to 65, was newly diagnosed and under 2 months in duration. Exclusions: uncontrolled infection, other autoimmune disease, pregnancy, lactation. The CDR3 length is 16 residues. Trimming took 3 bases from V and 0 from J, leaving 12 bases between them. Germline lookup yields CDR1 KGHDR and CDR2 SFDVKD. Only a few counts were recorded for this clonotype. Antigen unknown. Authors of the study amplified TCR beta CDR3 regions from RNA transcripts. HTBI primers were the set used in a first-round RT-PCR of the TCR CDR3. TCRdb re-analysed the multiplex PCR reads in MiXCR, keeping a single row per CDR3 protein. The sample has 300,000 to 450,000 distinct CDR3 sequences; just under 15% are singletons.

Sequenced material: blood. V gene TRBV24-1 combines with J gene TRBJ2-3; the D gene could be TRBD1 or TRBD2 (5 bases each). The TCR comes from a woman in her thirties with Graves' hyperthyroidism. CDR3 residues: CATSDPGRASTDTQYF. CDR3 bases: TGTGCCACCAGTGATCCGGGACGGGCTAGCACAGATACGCAGTATTTT.